These 14 T cell receptor beta chains were sequenced from one sample in a study of T cells in women clearing cervical HPV infection. The protocol was immunoSEQ multiplex PCR, while the TCRdb copy is restricted to in-frame clones and leaves out a portion. The sample data list 25,000 to 35,000 clones. Input material: blood buffy coat. Every receptor here comes from a woman aged 18 to 75 with a cervical HPV16 infection that either progressed to CIN3+ or cleared (not recorded which).

Concerning this clone: The CDR3 end falls 3 residues outside the read, so it is completed with the germline J gene. The chain has TRBV7-3 and TRBJ2-3; D not certain. The CDR3 is 15 amino acids. V dropped 2 bases and J dropped 6 bases, with 15 bases sitting between them. Germline V lookup: CDR1 SGHTA, CDR2 FQGTGA. The CDR3 spells CASSLQGLAADTQYF. CDR3 DNA, as far as it was read: TGTGCCAGCAGCTTACAAGGTCTTGCGGCGGATACG.

Incomplete CDR3 DNA: TGCGCCAGCAACCGCGGGACTAGCGGGAGAGGAGAGACG. Residues: CASNRGTSGRGET. The full CDR3 is CASNRGTSGRGETQYF. The chain has TRBV5-1 and TRBJ2-3; 14 bases map to TRBD2. The CDR3 end is not reached by the read, which stops 3 residues before it; the germline J gene fills it in. The CDR3 has 16 residues. Germline CDR1 reads SGHRS; CDR2 reads YFSETQ.

This CDR3 reads CSLTSIDTQYF. CDR3 DNA, as far as it was read: TGCAGCCTAACGTCGATAGATACG. V gene TRBV29-1 combines with J gene TRBJ2-3; no definite D call. Coverage ceases 3 residues before the CDR3 finishes, and the germline J gene fills in the end. The CDR3 extends over 11 amino acids. Trimming took 8 bases from V and 5 from J, leaving 11 bases between them. Looked up from germline, CDR1 is SQVTM and CDR2 is ANQGSEA.

Comments on this clone: With the read ending 3 residues before the CDR3 end, the germline J gene is used to fill in that end. The V gene is TRBV5-1, the J gene TRBJ1-2, with TRBD1 identical over 9 bases. J lost 7 bases, V lost 4 bases, and 8 bases had no gene match. Germline assignment: CDR1 SGHRS and CDR2 YFSETQ. The CDR3 is 14 amino acids. The CDR3 bases that were read are TGCGCCAGCAGCGGGAGCACAGGGGGCGGTGGC. It translates to CASSGSTGGGG. The whole CDR3 protein is CASSGSTGGGGYTF.

For this clone: The read gets to within 3 residues of the CDR3 end, and the germline J gene fills in the rest. The chain couples TRBV30 to TRBJ1-2; D is uncertain. Deletions cut 8 bases from V and 1 base from J, with 11 bases between. The CDR3 length is 12 residues. Germline CDR1 GTSNPN, CDR2 SVGIG (reference sequence). CDR3 residues: CARSRVNYGYTF. CDR3 DNA, as far as it was read: TGTGCCCGCTCGAGGGTTAACTATGGC.

Of note for this clone: The read ends 3 residues shy of where the CDR3 ends; the end is completed using the germline J gene. The chain links TRBV19 to TRBJ2-7; weak D call: TRBD1 (5 bases). Germline V CDR1 and CDR2: LNHDA, SQIVND (reference sequence). The CDR3 contains 14 residues. V was cut by 6 bases and J by 3 bases, with 15 bases left in between. Partial CDR3 DNA: TGTGCCAGTAGCCAACATGACAGAAACTACGAG. Protein sequence: CASSQHDRNYE. The CDR3 in full is CASSQHDRNYEQYF.

Points on this clone: Sequencing ends 3 residues short of the CDR3 end; the germline J gene provides the rest. The chain links TRBV5-1 to TRBJ2-3; 15 bases agree with TRBD2. CDR1 and CDR2 from the germline V gene are SGHRS and YFSETQ. The CDR3 spans 17 residues. The junction had 7 bases not matched to a gene; V was cut back by 4 bases and J by 4 bases. The covered CDR3 bases are TGCGCCAGCAGCCCGGGGACTAGCGGGAGGAGGGCAGATACG. Amino acid sequence: CASSPGTSGRRADT. The whole CDR3 sequence is CASSPGTSGRRADTQYF.

About this clone itself: The read falls 3 residues short of the CDR3 end, and the missing part is taken from the germline J gene. V usage is TRBV7-9 and J usage is TRBJ2-5; 10 bases align to TRBD2. CDR1 and CDR2 (germline): SEHNR, FQNEAQ (reference sequence). J was trimmed by 5 bases and V by 1 base; bases with no gene match: 1. This CDR3 region has 14 residues. The CDR3 sequence: CASSLGTSGETQYF. The sequenced part of the CDR3 DNA is TGTGCCAGCAGCTTAGGGACTAGCGGCGAGACC.

To note about this clone: The read terminates 3 residues before the CDR3 end, so the remaining end is supplied by the germline J gene. The chain links TRBV4-1 to TRBJ1-4; TRBD1 aligns across 9 bases. V lost 3 bases, J lost 6 bases, and 5 bases stayed unmatched. Germline CDR1 is MGHRA and CDR2 is YSYEKL. This CDR3 has 15 residues. The CDR3 bases that were read are TGCGCCAGCAGCCAGGACGGGACAGGGCATGAAAAA. Translation: CASSQDGTGHEK. The complete CDR3 sequence is CASSQDGTGHEKLFF.

Regarding this clone: The read halts 3 residues ahead of the CDR3 end, with the missing end drawn from the germline J gene. The chain employs TRBV5-5 and TRBJ1-2; D unclear. Per the germline V gene, CDR1 is SGHKS and CDR2 is YYEKEE (reference sequence). There are 15 residues in the CDR3. The sequenced part of the CDR3 DNA is TGTGCCAGCAGCTACCTTGCGTCAGGATCCGGCGGC. It is translated as CASSYLASGSGG. The CDR3 in full is CASSYLASGSGGYTF.

Remarks on this clone: The CDR3 end falls 3 residues outside the read, so it is completed with the germline J gene. The chain is built from TRBV7-6 and TRBJ1-2, with D perhaps TRBD1 (5 bases). Germline V gives CDR1 SGHVS, CDR2 FNYEAQ. The CDR3 totals 15 residues. The CDR3 DNA, read in part, is TGTGCCAGCAGCCCCTATCCCAGGGCTACCGACGAC. Translating it yields CASSPYPRATDD. The CDR3, in full, reads CASSPYPRATDDYTF.

Turning to this clone: The CDR3 end lies 3 residues beyond the end of the read and is filled in from the germline J gene. The chain carries TRBV7-3 and TRBJ2-3; 16 bases are a match to TRBD2. The length of the CDR3 is 16 residues. Germline lookup yields CDR1 SGHTA and CDR2 FQGTGA. The covered CDR3 bases are TGTGCCAGCAGCCCGGGACTAGCGGGGGGGTCAAGGACG. Encoded protein: CASSPGLAGGSRT. The whole CDR3 region reads CASSPGLAGGSRTQYF.

With respect to this clone: Coverage ceases 3 residues before the CDR3 finishes, and the germline J gene fills in the end. J is TRBJ2-7 and V is TRBV5-4; D perhaps matches TRBD2 (6 bases). V was shortened by 0 bases and J by 0 bases, with 13 bases between the two germline ends. The germline V gene encodes CDR1 SGHNT and CDR2 YYREEE (reference sequence). There are 16 residues in the CDR3. The CDR3 is CASSLGGAGNSYEQYF. The sequenced CDR3 bases are TGTGCCAGCAGCTTGGGGGGAGCGGGCAACTCCTACGAG. The whole variable domain, remainder taken from reference TRBV5-4 and TRBJ2-7, is ETGVTQSPTHLIKTRGQQVTLRCSSQSGHNTVSWYQQALGQGPQFIFQYYREEENGRGNFPPRFSGLQFPNYSSELNVNALELDDSALYLCASSLGGAGNSYEQYFGPGTRLTVT.

As concerns this clone: The CDR3 is cut off 3 residues early in the read; its end comes from the germline J gene. This chain connects TRBV29-1 to TRBJ2-7, with TRBD2 identical over 10 bases. CDR3 length: 14 residues. CDR1 and CDR2 (germline): SQVTM, ANQGSEA. Losses at the gene ends were 6 bases for V and 6 bases for J; bases not matched to a gene: 11. Incomplete CDR3 DNA: TGCAGCGTAAAAGCTAGCGGGAGCTCTCCCGAG. Translated, it gives CSVKASGSSPE. In full, the CDR3 reads CSVKASGSSPEQYF.